This T cell receptor beta chain comes out of a study of blood T cell repertoires in COVID-19. In the study overall: Spain, Italy and the United States supplied samples that represented acute and convalescent COVID-19. PBMCs, B-cell-depleted T cells, or T cells were the source of the cDNA or gDNA that made up the material.

Authors' methods: Reference gene primer amplification yielded estimated nucleated cell counts. Sequencing used immunoSEQ multiplex PCR; TCRdb keeps in-frame clones, though not all of them. V and J calls and clone size come straight from that table; D and trimming were deduced from the DNA. The table lists about 220,000 clones, about 86% of them singletons. Looked up from germline, CDR1 is SGHTA and CDR2 is FQGTGA. The CDR3 runs to 15 residues. V trimming: 2 bases; J trimming: 5 bases; junction bases outside the gene matches: 6. This clonotype originated in a woman aged 25 to 45 who had recovered from COVID-19. The V gene is TRBV7-3, the J gene TRBJ2-1, with 7 nucleotides matching TRBD2. Sample: peripheral blood. The DNA for the CDR3 is TGTGCCAGCAGCTTAGGGGGGGACCATCACAATGAGCAGTTCTTC. This codes for CASSLGGDHHNEQFF. Combining the CDR3 with reference TRBV7-3 and TRBJ2-1 gives the whole variable domain GAGVSQTPSNKVTEKGKYVELRCDPISGHTALYWYRQSLGQGPEFLIYFQGTGAADDSGLPNDRFFAVRPEGSVSTLKIQRTERGDSAVYLCASSLGGDHHNEQFFGPGTRLTVL.